This entry concerns a single T cell receptor (beta chain). This clone is a singleton in its sample. The specificity of this receptor is unknown. The input lacks base qualities; no much larger clone sits a single base away. This entry comes from a study of control samples from healthy donors and cancer patients (dated by TCRdb to 2020 to 2022). The library was made by the immunoSEQ multiplex PCR assay. TCRdb limited this immuneACCESS table to in-frame rearrangements with V and J called. A share of clones is missing; checked studies link under half to unresolved V genes, and the rest is unexplained. This sample gives about 150,000 clones in total; roughly nine tenths of them show up just once. The ten most abundant clones make up 4.9% of the sample. Sequencing used blood. The TCR originated in a man aged 25-40 years in good health.

The nucleotide sequence reads as follows: TGCGCCAGCAGCTTGGATCCAGCGGGGGGGCGGGATACGCAGTATTTT. It translates to CASSLDPAGGRDTQYF. The chain employs TRBV5-1 and TRBJ2-3, with 10 bases aligning to TRBD2. The germline V gene specifies SGHRS as CDR1 and YFSETQ as CDR2. From the cysteine through the phenylalanine, the CDR3 covers 16 amino acids. Only the CDR3 part of the read is kept: 48 bases, read in frame from the first base. Ends trimmed: V by 0 bases, J by 6 bases; bases unmatched to a gene: 7.